A single sample gave rise to the 11 T cell receptor beta chains below, sequenced in a study of CD8+ T cells in alopecia areata. Extraction of RNA preceded its reverse transcription into cDNA, which served as the sequencing template. Sequencing was performed with immunoSEQ multiplex PCR; in TCRdb, only in-frame clones are kept and a portion is missing. The table includes 3,500 to 4,500 clones, approximately 61% detected once. Treatment in this sample: oral pan-JAK inhibitor, 5-10 mg twice daily. Collection of lesional scalp punch biopsies and peripheral blood was performed in alopecia areata patients. The input for sequencing was skin, taken around week 36, from a patient treated with tofacitinib. The receptors originated from a human donor with alopecia areata.

The chain joins TRBV27 to TRBJ2-7; 8 bases align to TRBD1. Per the germline V gene, CDR1 is MNHEY and CDR2 is SMNVEV (reference sequence). After removal of 3 bases from V and 8 bases from J, the junction contained 9 bases not matched to a gene. The CDR3 loop spans 14 amino acids. The CDR3 here is CASSFGTGTSKQYF. Here the CDR3 DNA reads TGTGCCAGCAGTTTTGGGACAGGTACTAGCAAGCAGTACTTC.

The chain links TRBV5-4 to TRBJ1-3; D unclear. The germline gives CDR1 SGHNT, CDR2 YYREEE (reference sequence). The germline V and J ends were trimmed by 0 bases and 6 bases, with 7 bases remaining between them. This CDR3 contains 13 residues. The CDR3 DNA reads TGTGCCAGCAGCTTGGGACTCAAAAACACCATATATTTT. Residues: CASSLGLKNTIYF.

The rearrangement links TRBV29-1 to TRBJ1-5; D remains unclear. CDR1 and CDR2 from the germline V gene are SQVTM and ANQGSEA. The CDR3 sequence is 15 residues long. Between the trimmed V and J ends, which lost 5 bases and 5 bases, there was a span of 19 bases. The CDR3, as DNA: TGCAGCGTTTCGGACGGGTGGTTGGGCCATCAGCCCCAGCATTTT. This translates into CSVSDGWLGHQPQHF.

The sample holds a few counts of this clone. The chain carries TRBV18 and TRBJ2-6; D is undetermined. The germline V and J ends were trimmed by 10 bases and 0 bases, with 4 bases remaining between them. Germline values: CDR1 KGHSH, CDR2 LQKENI. The CDR3 has 12 amino acids. CDR3 in amino acids: CATHSGANVLTF. DNA for the CDR3: TGTGCCACCCACTCTGGGGCCAACGTCCTGACTTTC.

This chain connects TRBV6-9 to TRBJ1-5, with 7 bases fitting TRBD1. CDR1 and CDR2 from the germline V gene are MNHGY and SVAAGI. Trimming took 6 bases from V and 1 from J; bases not matched to a gene: 3. This CDR3 has 14 residues. CDR3 residues: CASRYRGSNQPQHF. DNA of the CDR3: TGTGCCAGCAGATACAGGGGAAGCAATCAGCCCCAGCATTTT.

CDR3 in amino acids: CASRSEGGAKNIQYF. The CDR3, as DNA: TGTGCCAGCAGATCTGAAGGTGGGGCCAAAAACATTCAGTACTTC. The rearrangement uses TRBV6-6 and TRBJ2-4; no firm D call. Trimming took 6 bases from V and 1 from J, leaving 13 bases between them. Germline assignment: CDR1 MNHNY and CDR2 SVGAGI (reference sequence). This CDR3 has 15 amino acids.

CDR3 sequence (DNA): TGTGCCAGCAGCTTAGTGACAGGGCTGAGACTACCCTACGAGCAGTACTTC. Its protein product is CASSLVTGLRLPYEQYF. This sequence joins TRBV7-9 and TRBJ2-7; TRBD1 matches 7 bases. Germline-derived CDR1 and CDR2 are SEHNR and FQNEAQ (reference sequence). V lost 1 base, J lost 2 bases, and 11 bases stayed unmatched. The CDR3 loop spans 17 amino acids.

The chain is built from TRBV25-1 and TRBJ2-1; tentatively, D is TRBD2 (6 bases). Germline V gene data show CDR1 as MGHDK and CDR2 as SYGVNS. The V gene lost 4 bases and the J gene lost 8 bases, with 12 bases spanning the gap. This CDR3 region has 13 residues. CDR3 bases: TGTGCCAGCAGTGGTCCTAGCGTGCATGAGCAGTTCTTC. It encodes CASSGPSVHEQFF.

CDR3 bases: TGTGCCAGCAGTTTACCGTTTGGGAGGGGAAGAGGGACTAGCGCCTACAATGAGCAGTTCTTC. Translation gives CASSLPFGRGRGTSAYNEQFF. V gene TRBV28 combines with J gene TRBJ2-1; 10 bases agree with TRBD2. Germline assignment: CDR1 MDHEN and CDR2 SYDVKM. The V and J ends lost 2 bases and 2 bases, in that order; junction bases with no gene match: 18. The length of the CDR3 is 21 residues.

The rearrangement joins TRBV6-1 to TRBJ1-2; TRBD1 might be the D (6 bases). V was cut by 6 bases and J by 8 bases, with 16 bases left in between. CDR3 length equals 13 residues. CDR1 is MNHNS, CDR2 SASEGT, per germline. CDR3 sequence (DNA): TGTGCCAGCAGGAGCGACAGGTGGCGAGGCTACACCTTC. Amino acid sequence: CASRSDRWRGYTF.

This clone showed up just a few times. The V and J genes are TRBV5-4 and TRBJ2-1, with D uncertain. CDR1 and CDR2 from the germline V gene are SGHNT and YYREEE (reference sequence). V dropped 2 bases and J dropped 6 bases, with 12 bases sitting between them. This CDR3 contains 14 residues. The CDR3 loop is CASSFERAFNEQFF. The DNA of the CDR3 is TGTGCCAGCAGCTTCGAAAGGGCCTTCAATGAGCAGTTCTTC.